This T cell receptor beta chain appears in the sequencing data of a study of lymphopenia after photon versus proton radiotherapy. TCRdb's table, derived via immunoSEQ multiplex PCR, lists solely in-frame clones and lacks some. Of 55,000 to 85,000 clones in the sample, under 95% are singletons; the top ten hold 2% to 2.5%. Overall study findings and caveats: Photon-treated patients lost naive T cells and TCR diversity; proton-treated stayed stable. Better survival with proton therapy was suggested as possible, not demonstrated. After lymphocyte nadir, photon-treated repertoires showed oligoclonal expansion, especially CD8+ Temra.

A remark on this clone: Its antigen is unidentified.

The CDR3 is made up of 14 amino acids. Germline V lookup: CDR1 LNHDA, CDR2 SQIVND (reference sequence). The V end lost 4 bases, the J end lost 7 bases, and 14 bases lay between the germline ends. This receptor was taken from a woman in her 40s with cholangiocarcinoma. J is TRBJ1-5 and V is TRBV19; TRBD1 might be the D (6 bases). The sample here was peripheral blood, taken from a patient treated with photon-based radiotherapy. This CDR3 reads CASSTSNRVQPQHF. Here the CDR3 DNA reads TGTGCCAGTAGTACGAGTAACAGGGTCCAGCCCCAGCATTTT.